Following are 30 T cell receptor beta chains from one sample sequenced in a study of cytomegalovirus exposure and HLA in healthy donors. The PCR used 60 Vbeta and 13 Jbeta primers. Produced via immunoSEQ multiplex PCR; TCRdb's table is partial and in-frame only. The sample contains about 110,000 clones, 65% to 85% of which appear only once. Sequencing input: PBMCs. All receptors come from a man between 18 and 35 years old in good health and CMV-seronegative.

V gene TRBV6-1 combines with J gene TRBJ1-2; TRBD1 might be the D (6 bases). Germline V gene data show CDR1 as MNHNS and CDR2 as SASEGT. The CDR3 has 12 residues. Trimming removed 5 bases from V and 4 bases from J, with 8 bases in between. CDR3 protein: CASSNRVYGYTF. CDR3 DNA: TGTGCCAGCAGTAACAGGGTCTATGGCTACACCTTC.

This chain joins TRBV27 and TRBJ2-1; D might be TRBD1 (5 bases). Germline lookup yields CDR1 MNHEY and CDR2 SMNVEV (reference sequence). V was pared by 7 bases and J by 0 bases, with 10 bases between. The CDR3 sequence is 14 residues long. Here the CDR3 DNA reads TGTGCCAGCATGGACACGAGCTCCTACAATGAGCAGTTCTTC. Translated, it gives CASMDTSSYNEQFF.

The chain uses TRBV10-3 and TRBJ1-1; D might be TRBD1 (5 bases). The CDR3 totals 15 residues. Germline V gene data show CDR1 as ENHRY and CDR2 as SYGVKD. V was shortened by 0 bases and J by 2 bases, with 10 bases between the two germline ends. The CDR3 sequence is CAISESMGLNTEAFF. The CDR3, as DNA: TGTGCCATCAGTGAGTCGATGGGGCTCAACACTGAAGCTTTCTTT.

This clone was found once. The chain joins TRBV9 to TRBJ2-3; TRBD1 is a possible D gene (5 bases). Germline lookup yields CDR1 SGDLS and CDR2 YYNGEE. This CDR3 region has 18 residues. V was clipped by 4 bases and J by 2 bases, with 23 bases between them. In DNA form, the CDR3 reads TGTGCCAGCAGCCCCAAGGTATGGGGCCTCCTTGACACAGATACGCAGTATTTT. Translation: CASSPKVWGLLDTDTQYF.

This clone was seen once. This rearrangement joins TRBV5-1 to TRBJ1-4; no firm D call. Germline V gives CDR1 SGHRS, CDR2 YFSETQ. CDR3 size: 14 residues. V was trimmed by 0 bases and J by 4 bases, leaving 7 bases between them. The CDR3 is CASSLGRNNEKLFF. CDR3 in DNA: TGCGCCAGCAGCTTGGGGCGGAATAATGAAAAACTGTTTTTT.

J is TRBJ1-2 and V is TRBV19; possible D gene TRBD1, 5 bases. V lost 7 bases and J 4 bases, leaving 19 bases between the germline ends. The CDR3 consists of 15 residues. CDR1 and CDR2 (germline): LNHDA, SQIVND (reference sequence). CDR3 coding DNA: TGTGCCAGTACCACCGGTACGGGGGGGACCTATGGCTACACCTTC. Translation: CASTTGTGGTYGYTF. The complete variable domain, with remaining parts taken from reference TRBV19 and TRBJ1-2, reads DGGITQSPKYLFRKEGQNVTLSCEQNLNHDAMYWYRQDPGQGLRLIYYSQIVNDFQKGDIAEGYSVSREKKESFPLTVTSAQKNPTAFYLCASTTGTGGTYGYTFGSGTRLTVV.

This sequence joins TRBV7-6 and TRBJ2-7; 8 positions match TRBD1. V trimming: 1 base; J trimming: 3 bases; junction bases outside the gene matches: 8. CDR3 size: 16 residues. Germline V gives CDR1 SGHVS, CDR2 FNYEAQ. The CDR3 protein is CASSLEPGQAFYEQYF. The CDR3 DNA reads TGTGCCAGCAGCTTAGAACCGGGACAGGCGTTCTACGAGCAGTACTTC.

This clone was observed a handful of times. The V gene is TRBV5-8, the J gene TRBJ2-4; TRBD1 agrees at 7 bases. The V gene's germline CDR1 is SGHTS and CDR2 YDEGEE. The CDR3 contains 15 residues. V shed 4 bases, J shed 1 base, and the junction held 5 bases outside the gene matches. This CDR3 reads CASSIGTVAKNIQYF. CDR3 sequence (DNA): TGTGCCAGCAGCATTGGGACAGTCGCCAAAAACATTCAGTACTTC.

This chain joins TRBV15 and TRBJ1-2; a possible D gene is TRBD1 (5 bases). Per germline, CDR1 LNHNV and CDR2 YYDKDF (reference sequence). Trimming took off 3 bases at V and 8 bases at J, with 16 bases between the two ends. The CDR3 is 14 amino acids. The CDR3, as DNA: TGTGCCACCAGCAGGGATCGGGGGGATTGGGGCTACACCTTC. It specifies CATSRDRGDWGYTF. The whole variable domain, filled in from reference TRBV15 and TRBJ1-2, reads DAMVIQNPRYQVTQFGKPVTLSCSQTLNHNVMYWYQQKSSQAPKLLFHYYDKDFNNEADTPDNFQSRRPNTSFCFLDIRSPGLGDTAMYLCATSRDRGDWGYTFGSGTRLTVV.

The chain links TRBV7-6 to TRBJ1-2; D is uncertain. The CDR3 length is 13 residues. The V end lost 1 base, the J end lost 6 bases, and 9 bases lay between the germline ends. Germline V CDR1 and CDR2: SGHVS, FNYEAQ. The CDR3 region is CASSLGQFDGYTF. The CDR3 coding sequence is TGTGCCAGCAGCTTAGGGCAGTTTGATGGCTACACCTTC. Variable domain in full (rest from reference TRBV7-6 and TRBJ1-2): GAGVSQSPRYKVTKRGQDVALRCDPISGHVSLYWYRQALGQGPEFLTYFNYEAQQDKSGLPNDRFSAERPEGSISTLTIQRTEQRDSAMYRCASSLGQFDGYTFGSGTRLTVV.

The V gene is TRBV5-1, the J gene TRBJ1-2; tentative D call: TRBD1 (6 bases). This CDR3 is built from 17 residues. The V gene's germline CDR1 is SGHRS and CDR2 YFSETQ. V lost 0 bases, J lost 6 bases, and 21 bases lay in between. This chain's CDR3 is CASSLGPPRSGVDGYTF. The DNA for the CDR3 is TGCGCCAGCAGCTTGGGGCCCCCTCGATCAGGGGTGGATGGCTACACCTTC.

The chain employs TRBV5-1 and TRBJ2-6, with a possible D match to TRBD2 (6 bases). From germline, CDR1 is SGHRS and CDR2 YFSETQ. V was pared by 1 base and J by 3 bases, with 14 bases between. The CDR3 contains 17 residues. CDR3 DNA: TGCGCCAGCAGCTTGTTAGTAGCAGCGGGTGGGGCCAACGTCCTGACTTTC. It codes for CASSLLVAAGGANVLTF.

The chain couples TRBV29-1 to TRBJ2-3; D possibly corresponds to TRBD2 (6 bases). The CDR3 spans 14 residues. V lost 1 base and J lost 6, with 14 bases in between. The germline V gene encodes CDR1 SQVTM and CDR2 ANQGSEA. The CDR3 loop is CSVEAGRGEDTQYF. CDR3 in DNA: TGCAGCGTTGAAGCCGGGCGGGGTGAGGATACGCAGTATTTT.

Concerning this clone itself: The junction departs from germline at one end; a sequencing error may be responsible. The sample holds other DNA sequences that translate to the same CDR3. This chain connects TRBV5-6 to TRBJ1-6, with 11 bases that match TRBD1. CDR1 and CDR2 (germline): SGHDT, YYEEEE. The CDR3 contains 16 residues. The CDR3 DNA follows: TGTGCCAGCAGCTGGGGGACAGGGGGTGCTAATTCACCCCTTCACTTT. Translation gives CASSWGTGGANSPLHF.

The CDR3 reads CASSLWRNNQPQHF. CDR3 nucleotide sequence: TGTGCCAGCAGCTTGTGGCGGAACAATCAGCCCCAGCATTTT. The chain employs TRBV5-6 and TRBJ1-5; no clear D. CDR1 is SGHDT and CDR2 is YYEEEE in the germline V gene. The CDR3 has 14 residues. V was clipped by 1 base and J by 3 bases, with 8 bases between them.

V gene TRBV7-2 combines with J gene TRBJ2-7; TRBD1 aligns across 8 bases. From germline, CDR1 is SGHTA and CDR2 FQGNSA. There are 16 residues in the CDR3. Germline trimming cut 0 bases from V and 0 bases from J; bases unmatched to any gene: 4. The DNA for the CDR3 is TGTGCCAGCAGCTTAGCGACAGGGGTGCCCTCCTACGAGCAGTACTTC. It is translated as CASSLATGVPSYEQYF.

This clone has a handful of counts. V usage is TRBV9 and J usage is TRBJ2-7; 7 bases line up with TRBD2. V was clipped by 0 bases and J by 2 bases; unmatched bases: 5. Germline V gives CDR1 SGDLS, CDR2 YYNGEE. This CDR3 spans 15 amino acids. The CDR3, as DNA: TGTGCCAGCAGCGTAGGGGGGGGGAGTCCCTACGAGCAGTACTTC. Translated, it gives CASSVGGGSPYEQYF.

This clone has only one observation. This rearrangement joins TRBV27 to TRBJ2-7; D unclear. V dropped 6 bases and J dropped 6 bases, with 12 bases sitting between them. The CDR3 extends over 12 amino acids. Germline CDR1 MNHEY, CDR2 SMNVEV (reference sequence). As DNA, the CDR3 is TGTGCCAGCAGAAACCTACCGGGCGAGCAGTACTTC. Translation: CASRNLPGEQYF.

The chain combines TRBV5-1 with TRBJ1-1; no firm D call. This CDR3 has 13 amino acids. Trimming pared 4 bases from V and 3 bases from J, leaving 10 bases between. Germline V gene lookup returns CDR1 SGHRS and CDR2 YFSETQ. The CDR3 here is CASSPGGHTEAFF. The CDR3 coding sequence is TGCGCCAGCAGCCCTGGTGGGCACACTGAAGCTTTCTTT.

This chain uses TRBV5-1 with TRBJ2-1; possible D gene TRBD1, 6 bases. V shed 0 bases and J shed 8 bases, with 15 bases lying between them. The germline V gene encodes CDR1 SGHRS and CDR2 YFSETQ. The CDR3 length is 15 residues. CDR3 residues: CASSLGAGVGDEQFF. The CDR3, as DNA: TGCGCCAGCAGCTTGGGTGCAGGGGTGGGGGATGAGCAGTTCTTC.

V is TRBV4-2 and J is TRBJ2-1; TRBD2 matches 10 bases. J gave up 7 bases and V 4 bases, and 13 bases lay outside the gene matches. Germline V CDR1 and CDR2: LGHNA, YNFKEQ. This CDR3 comprises 17 residues. CDR3 nucleotides: TGTGCCAGCAGCCCAAGAGCGGCTAGCGGGGGACAGAATGAGCAGTTCTTC. The encoded protein is CASSPRAASGGQNEQFF.

This clone has just a few counts. This chain links TRBV5-1 with TRBJ2-4; the match to TRBD1 covers 8 bases. Per the germline V gene, CDR1 is SGHRS and CDR2 is YFSETQ. The J segment lost 0 bases and the V segment lost 2 bases, leaving 4 bases of the junction unmatched. The CDR3 is 16 amino acids. The CDR3 loop is CASSLAGGEAKNIQYF. DNA of the CDR3: TGCGCCAGCAGCTTAGCAGGGGGCGAAGCCAAAAACATTCAGTACTTC. Supplemented by reference TRBV5-1 and TRBJ2-4, the full variable domain reads KAGVTQTPRYLIKTRGQQVTLSCSPISGHRSVSWYQQTPGQGLQFLFEYFSETQRNKGNFPGRFSGRQFSNSRSEMNVSTLELGDSALYLCASSLAGGEAKNIQYFGAGTRLSVL.

This clone came up once. The CDR3 spells CASSPSGVVETQYF. CDR3 coding DNA: TGTGCCAGCAGTCCCAGCGGGGTCGTAGAGACCCAGTACTTC. This rearrangement joins TRBV6-1 to TRBJ2-5, with 7 bases fitting TRBD2. The junction had 7 bases not matched to a gene; V was cut back by 5 bases and J by 4 bases. The germline V gene encodes CDR1 MNHNS and CDR2 SASEGT. The CDR3 covers 14 residues.

This clone was seen a few times. The rearrangement joins TRBV27 to TRBJ1-6; the match to TRBD1 covers 7 bases. V lost 4 bases to trimming and J lost 0 bases; unmatched junction nucleotides: 6. The CDR3 runs 17 residues. CDR1 and CDR2 (germline): MNHEY, SMNVEV (reference sequence). The CDR3 DNA reads as TGTGCCAGCAGTTCCCTGACAGGGCCCTCCTATAATTCACCCCTCCACTTT. This gives the protein CASSSLTGPSYNSPLHF.

The rearrangement uses TRBV4-2 and TRBJ2-3, with D uncertain. This CDR3 comprises 12 residues. Germline V gene lookup returns CDR1 LGHNA and CDR2 YNFKEQ. Trimming removed 4 bases at V and 2 bases at J, with 4 bases between. CDR3 nucleotides: TGTGCCAGCAGCCTCAACACAGATACGCAGTATTTT. Translation: CASSLNTDTQYF.

The V call is TRBV28, the J call TRBJ1-2; D not resolved. CDR3 size: 14 residues. The germline CDR1 and CDR2 sequences are MDHEN and SYDVKM. With 5 bases removed from V and 5 bases from J, the gap between germline ends came to 15 bases. In DNA, the CDR3 is TGTGCCAGCAGTCCCGCGACGGGTCGGTATGGCTACACCTTC. It is translated as CASSPATGRYGYTF.

This clone was seen a single time. The chain uses TRBV6-6 and TRBJ1-2, with 7 bases that match TRBD1. This CDR3 has 12 residues. V was pared by 5 bases and J by 8 bases, with 5 bases of the junction left unmatched. Germline V gene data show CDR1 as MNHNY and CDR2 as SVGAGI (reference sequence). The CDR3 coding sequence is TGTGCCAGCAGTCGACAGGGCGGGGGCTACACCTTC. Translating gives CASSRQGGGYTF.

This clone was detected only once. The genes are TRBV14 and TRBJ1-2, with no clear D. Deletions cut 0 bases from V and 4 bases from J, with 15 bases between. This CDR3 is built from 16 residues. Germline CDR1 SGHDN, CDR2 FVKESK. The DNA of the CDR3 is TGTGCCAGCAGCCAAGACCTTGGAGGGAAATTCTATGGCTACACCTTC. Residues: CASSQDLGGKFYGYTF.

The chain uses TRBV28 and TRBJ2-7, with 7 bases identical to TRBD1. The CDR3 is made up of 15 amino acids. Germline-derived CDR1 and CDR2 are MDHEN and SYDVKM. V was pared by 6 bases and J by 4 bases, with 12 bases of the junction left unmatched. The CDR3 DNA is TGTGCCAGCAGCCTACAGGGGACCGGAAGGTACGAGCAGTACTTC. This encodes CASSLQGTGRYEQYF.

The V call is TRBV6-6, the J call TRBJ1-1, with D tentatively TRBD1 (6 bases). Trimming cost V 1 base and J 1 base, with 13 bases left between them. Germline CDR1 MNHNY, CDR2 SVGAGI (reference sequence). The CDR3 spans 16 residues. CDR3 in amino acids: CASSYFPGQGNTEAFF. Written as DNA, the CDR3 is TGTGCCAGCAGTTACTTTCCGGGACAAGGGAACACTGAAGCTTTCTTT.